One and the same sample provided the 10 T cell receptor beta chains below, sequenced in a study of OX40 agonist ivuxolimab in advanced cancers. Library generation was performed with the immunoSEQ multiplex PCR assay. The immuneACCESS repertoire file appears here via TCRdb, limited to in-frame rearrangements. These files lack a portion of the clones; in checked studies, under half of the deficit traces to unresolved V genes, and the cause of the others is not known. This sample lists 70,000 to 100,000 clones; approximately 90% were detected once. The top ten clones comprise 0.3% to 0.45% of the sample. Source: CD4+ or CD8+ T cells sorted from blood, taken in a trial of the OX40 agonist ivuxolimab. The receptors shown here come from an adult with an advanced solid tumor such as melanoma, head and neck, liver or kidney cancer.

The chain recombines TRBV5-1 with TRBJ2-1; 8 bases fit TRBD2. This CDR3 region has 14 residues. Unmatched junction bases numbered 3, after V lost 1 base and J lost 6 bases. Germline assignment: CDR1 SGHRS and CDR2 YFSETQ. CDR3 nucleotide sequence: TGCGCCAGCAGCTTGAGGCTAGCGGGCAATGAGCAGTTCTTC. It translates to CASSLRLAGNEQFF.

This chain joins TRBV5-5 and TRBJ2-7; 8 nucleotides line up with TRBD2. From germline, CDR1 is SGHKS and CDR2 YYEKEE (reference sequence). The CDR3 runs 16 residues. The V segment lost 0 bases and the J segment 2 bases; nucleotides outside the gene matches: 7. The CDR3 DNA is TGTGCCAGCAGCTTGGCCGGCGGCGGGGGGACCTACGAGCAGTACTTC. Translation gives CASSLAGGGGTYEQYF.

V and J are TRBV27 and TRBJ1-1; 7 bases are shared with TRBD1. J was trimmed by 1 base and V by 5 bases; bases with no gene match: 10. Germline-derived CDR1 and CDR2 are MNHEY and SMNVEV (reference sequence). The CDR3 runs to 16 residues. CDR3 bases: TGTGCCAGCAGTCCCACAGGGGCGAATACGAACACTGAAGCTTTCTTT. It translates to CASSPTGANTNTEAFF.

This sequence joins TRBV28 and TRBJ2-2, with a weak D call TRBD2 (5 bases). V lost 3 bases and J lost 3, with 17 bases in between. Looked up from germline, CDR1 is MDHEN and CDR2 is SYDVKM. CDR3 size: 17 residues. CDR3 residues: CASSFGSWRRYTGELFF. The CDR3 DNA is TGTGCCAGCAGTTTTGGAAGTTGGAGGCGATACACCGGGGAGCTGTTTTTT.

V gene TRBV5-6 combines with J gene TRBJ2-1, with 11 bases that match TRBD2. The CDR3 contains 17 residues. The V and J ends lost 0 bases and 0 bases, in that order; junction bases with no gene match: 2. Germline V gene sequence: CDR1 SGHDT, CDR2 YYEEEE. The CDR3 loop is CASSLGGTSGSYNEQFF. For the CDR3, the DNA is TGTGCCAGCAGCTTGGGGGGGACTAGCGGCTCCTACAATGAGCAGTTCTTC.

The chain recombines TRBV5-4 with TRBJ2-1; D may be TRBD1 or TRBD2 (5 bases each). Per germline, CDR1 SGHNT and CDR2 YYREEE (reference sequence). Trimming stripped 0 bases from V and 6 bases from J, with 16 bases between. This CDR3 spans 16 amino acids. CDR3 protein: CASSLGTTSAGNEQFF. The CDR3 coding sequence is TGTGCCAGCAGCTTGGGGACAACTAGTGCTGGCAATGAGCAGTTCTTC.

This chain connects TRBV11-2 to TRBJ2-7; 14 positions match TRBD2. After removal of 5 bases from V and 2 bases from J, the junction contained 8 bases not matched to a gene. The germline V gene encodes CDR1 SGHAT and CDR2 FQNNGV. CDR3 length: 17 residues. The CDR3 region is CASSLGTSGRKTYEQYF. In nucleotides, the CDR3 is TGTGCCAGCAGCCTCGGGACTAGCGGGAGAAAAACCTACGAGCAGTACTTC.

The rearrangement uses TRBV27 and TRBJ2-1, with 13 bases fitting TRBD2. This CDR3 has 17 amino acids. Per germline, CDR1 MNHEY and CDR2 SMNVEV (reference sequence). V shed 5 bases and J 7 bases; nucleotides not matched to a gene: 11. The CDR3 DNA sequence: TGTGCCAGCAGTATTACTTTCCGGACTAGCGGGAGTAATGAGCAGTTCTTC. It translates to CASSITFRTSGSNEQFF.

V usage is TRBV27 and J usage is TRBJ2-5; 12 nucleotides match TRBD2. CDR1 is MNHEY and CDR2 is SMNVEV in the germline V gene (reference sequence). J lost 4 bases, V lost 6 bases, and 0 bases had no gene match. CDR3 length: 13 residues. CDR3 loop: CASRLAGGETQYF. Written as DNA, the CDR3 is TGTGCCAGCAGACTAGCGGGAGGAGAGACCCAGTACTTC.

J is TRBJ1-2 and V is TRBV7-8; D is possibly TRBD1 (5 bases). V gave up 5 bases and J gave up 11 bases, with 33 bases separating them. CDR1 is SGHVS and CDR2 is FQNEAQ in the germline V gene. The CDR3 loop spans 18 amino acids. The CDR3 here is CASSPYRSLFKDAPGYTF. CDR3 sequence (DNA): TGTGCCAGCAGCCCCTACAGGTCTCTCTTTAAGGACGCCCCCGGGTACACCTTC.